The sequence of this T cell receptor beta chain was determined in a study of vaccination and CD4 T cells after COVID-19. The Oncomine TCR Beta short-read assay was applied to DNA of cultured CD4+ T cells. TCRdb re-derived calls from the PCR reads in MiXCR, one entry per CDR3 protein. This table holds 9,500 to 15,000 distinct CDR3 sequences, 60% found once. Losses at the gene ends were 3 bases for V and 4 bases for J; bases not matched to a gene: 11. The CDR3 is 15 residues long. Germline assignment: CDR1 DFQATT and CDR2 SNEGSKA (reference sequence). Treatment in this sample: approximately nine-day PBMC culture with coronavirus spike peptide pools or control peptides (ViraFEST assay). Antigen-specific T cells were expanded with peptide pools by ViraFEST, and TCRs were then sequenced. A word on this clonotype: No antigen is known for it.

The sequenced sample was CD4+ T cells from blood, cultured in vitro. This clonotype was sampled from a human donor who had recovered from COVID-19. V is TRBV20-1 and J is TRBJ2-5, with 7 nucleotides matching TRBD2. CDR3 in amino acids: CSASGTGGRAETQYF. The CDR3 coding sequence is TGCAGTGCTAGTGGTACCGGCGGGAGAGCAGAGACCCAGTACTTC.